This TCR beta chain was captured in a study of T cell repertoires in cytomegalovirus infection. Study-level findings and limits: Accumulated public TCR beta family frequency recognized individuals carrying CMV together with the relevant HLA.

V was shortened by 6 bases and J by 0 bases, with 29 bases between the two germline ends. The CDR3 has 20 residues. Germline CDR1 is LNHDA and CDR2 is SQIVND (reference sequence). MiXCR was run by TCRdb on the reads, yielding one entry per CDR3 protein. Among roughly 760,000 distinct CDR3 sequences listed, roughly 36% were seen once. This clonotype was detected a few times. The antigen is not known. Sequencing input: PBMCs. This clonotype was sampled from a human donor in good health (CMV status not recorded). Some clones in this sample may be carry-over from other donors' samples. This chain links TRBV19 with TRBJ1-1; D remains ambiguous. DNA for the CDR3: TGTGCCAGTAGGAAAAGTAGGCAGGTCCCACAAGGAACTTTGAACACTGAAGCTTTCTTT. This sequence encodes CASRKSRQVPQGTLNTEAFF.